The TCR beta chain under discussion was sequenced for a study of cytomegalovirus exposure and HLA in healthy donors. About the research overall: About 85 million unique TCR sequences came from HLA-typed donors in an early release.

The table lists this clone with a count of one. The target antigen is unknown. Points from the study as a whole: Later, an analysis showed that TCR beta chains associated with HLA were more clonally expanded than others that were equally common. Most TCR sequences were uncommon, yet certain public TCRs appeared in many donors. Apart from CMV serostatus, no immune exposure information was available.

Primers: 60 Vbeta forward and 13 Jbeta reverse. Assay used: immunoSEQ multiplex PCR; TCRdb lists only in-frame clones, some missing. The data contain around 180,000 clones, about three quarters of them seen just once; the ten biggest clones take up around 6%. V lost 2 bases and J 2 bases, leaving 9 bases between the germline ends. The CDR3 has 15 amino acids. CDR1 is SGHTA and CDR2 is FQGNSA in the germline V gene. The chain employs TRBV7-2 and TRBJ2-2; D is undetermined. This receptor was identified in a man aged 35-49 years in good health and CMV-seronegative. The sample taken for sequencing was PBMCs. The CDR3 protein is CASSLSLFNTGELFF. The CDR3 region has the DNA TGTGCCAGCAGCTTATCCCTATTCAACACCGGGGAGCTGTTTTTT.